This is a list of T cell receptor beta chains from one sample in a study of OX40 agonist ivuxolimab in advanced cancers. The table came from immunoSEQ multiplex PCR; TCRdb's copy has only in-frame clones and leaves some out. The repertoire consists of 52,000 or so clones, with about 93% occurring once and the leading ten covering approximately 18%. Source: CD4+ or CD8+ T cells sorted from blood, taken in a trial of the OX40 agonist ivuxolimab. The receptors originated from an adult with an advanced solid tumor such as melanoma, head and neck, liver or kidney cancer. CDR3s include the opening cysteine and the closing phenylalanine or tryptophan. Each record gives: D gene, V gene, clone size, J gene, CDR3 protein, CDR3 DNA. A D gene is named only where the DNA matches it firmly. The size entry is marked missing in some rows and otherwise reads once, few, many or a size class.

d_call: NA; v_call: TRBV9; clone_size: once; j_call: TRBJ2-7; cdr3_aa: CASSVGVDYEQYF; cdr3_nt: TGTGCCAGCAGCGTAGGGGTAGACTACGAGCAGTACTTC
d_call: NA; v_call: TRBV27; clone_size: NA; j_call: TRBJ2-3; cdr3_aa: CASSLGGNTDTQYF; cdr3_nt: TGTGCCAGCAGTTTGGGTGGAAACACAGATACGCAGTATTTT
d_call: NA; v_call: TRBV27; clone_size: NA; j_call: TRBJ2-1; cdr3_aa: CASGGGTAAYNEQFF; cdr3_nt: TGTGCCAGCGGGGGCGGGACAGCCGCCTACAATGAGCAGTTCTTC
d_call: NA; v_call: TRBV27; clone_size: NA; j_call: TRBJ2-7; cdr3_aa: CASSFGGSSYEQYF; cdr3_nt: TGTGCCAGCAGTTTCGGAGGTAGCTCCTACGAGCAGTACTTC
d_call: TRBD2; v_call: TRBV7-8; clone_size: NA; j_call: TRBJ2-1; cdr3_aa: CASSSSGLAGYNEQFF; cdr3_nt: TGTGCCAGCAGCTCCTCAGGACTAGCGGGATACAATGAGCAGTTCTTC
d_call: TRBD2; v_call: TRBV2; clone_size: NA; j_call: TRBJ2-3; cdr3_aa: CAGRGTSTDTQYF; cdr3_nt: TGTGCCGGGCGGGGGACTAGCACAGATACGCAGTATTTT
d_call: NA; v_call: TRBV28; clone_size: NA; j_call: TRBJ2-2; cdr3_aa: CASSFSGYQTGELFF; cdr3_nt: TGTGCCAGCAGTTTTAGCGGTTACCAGACCGGGGAGCTGTTTTTT
d_call: TRBD2; v_call: TRBV4-3; clone_size: NA; j_call: TRBJ2-7; cdr3_aa: CASSQGLAGGPSYEQYF; cdr3_nt: TGCGCCAGCAGCCAAGGACTAGCGGGAGGTCCCTCCTACGAGCAGTACTTC
d_call: NA; v_call: TRBV4-3; clone_size: NA; j_call: TRBJ1-5; cdr3_aa: CASSQDGPQPQHF; cdr3_nt: TGCGCCAGCAGCCAAGACGGGCCTCAGCCCCAGCATTTT
d_call: TRBD1; v_call: TRBV7-9; clone_size: NA; j_call: TRBJ1-2; cdr3_aa: CASSLDRAGGPGYYGYTF; cdr3_nt: TGTGCCAGCAGCTTAGATCGGGCAGGGGGCCCCGGTTATTATGGCTACACCTTC